The next 8 T cell receptor beta chains were all read from a single sample in a study of control samples from healthy donors and cancer patients. The table came from immunoSEQ multiplex PCR; TCRdb's copy has only in-frame clones and leaves some out. This table holds roughly 120,000 clones, 88% found once. The specimen sequenced was blood. These receptors were obtained from a woman between 70 and 85 years old in good health.

V and J are TRBV6-5 and TRBJ1-4; D is perhaps TRBD1 (6 bases). V gave up 7 bases and J gave up 7 bases, with 19 bases separating them. Germline lookup yields CDR1 MNHEY and CDR2 SVGAGI. The CDR3 is made up of 15 amino acids. CDR3 sequence: CASTGAVSSGEKLFF. CDR3 nucleotides: TGTGCCAGCACAGGGGCGGTATCTTCGGGTGAAAAACTGTTTTTT.

The V gene is TRBV29-1, the J gene TRBJ2-3; possible D gene TRBD1, 5 bases. V was clipped by 5 bases and J by 4 bases, with 13 bases between them. Germline assignment: CDR1 SQVTM and CDR2 ANQGSEA. CDR3 length: 13 amino acids. The CDR3 protein is CSVWGRAADTQYF. In nucleotides, the CDR3 is TGCAGCGTTTGGGGCAGGGCAGCAGATACGCAGTATTTT.

The chain couples TRBV15 to TRBJ1-3; 9 bases align to TRBD1. The CDR3 spans 16 residues. J lost 0 bases, V lost 3 bases, and 3 bases had no gene match. Germline CDR1 is LNHNV and CDR2 is YYDKDF (reference sequence). CDR3 residues: CATSRDRGNSGNTIYF. In nucleotides, the CDR3 is TGTGCCACCAGCAGGGACAGGGGCAACTCTGGAAACACCATATATTTT. The full variable domain, completed using reference TRBV15 and TRBJ1-3, is DAMVIQNPRYQVTQFGKPVTLSCSQTLNHNVMYWYQQKSSQAPKLLFHYYDKDFNNEADTPDNFQSRRPNTSFCFLDIRSPGLGDTAMYLCATSRDRGNSGNTIYFGEGSWLTVV.

The chain links TRBV5-4 to TRBJ1-1, with a tentative D call TRBD1 (5 bases). CDR1 SGHNT and CDR2 YYREEE come from the germline V gene (reference sequence). This CDR3 contains 13 residues. V lost 7 bases and J 5 bases, leaving 15 bases between the germline ends. Here the CDR3 reads CASGLQGGTEAFF. Written as DNA, the CDR3 is TGTGCCAGCGGCCTTCAGGGTGGGACTGAAGCTTTCTTT.

Details on this clone: At the DNA level, this CDR3 is encoded by other sequences in the same sample as well. The genes are TRBV6-5 and TRBJ2-3, with a weak D call TRBD2 (7 bases). Germline loops: CDR1 MNHEY, CDR2 SVGAGI. This CDR3 is 14 amino acids long. Trimming removed 6 bases at V and 3 bases at J, with 13 bases between. CDR3 sequence: CASRGGAWTDTQYF. The CDR3 nucleotides read TGTGCCAGCAGGGGGGGGGCCTGGACAGATACGCAGTATTTT.

This chain joins TRBV5-1 and TRBJ1-2; the D is unclear. Germline V gene lookup returns CDR1 SGHRS and CDR2 YFSETQ. The germline V and J ends were trimmed by 4 bases and 2 bases, with 9 bases remaining between them. The CDR3 runs 13 residues. The CDR3 loop is CASSTNDNYGYTF. Here the CDR3 DNA reads TGCGCCAGCAGCACAAACGACAACTATGGCTACACCTTC.

The chain links TRBV5-4 to TRBJ1-3; D not resolved. Trimming removed 4 bases from V and 0 bases from J, with 5 bases in between. The length of the CDR3 is 13 residues. CDR1 and CDR2 from the germline V gene are SGHNT and YYREEE (reference sequence). The CDR3 DNA reads as TGTGCCAGCAGCAGATACTCTGGAAACACCATATATTTT. This translates into CASSRYSGNTIYF.

As concerns this clone: In this CDR3 the conserved last residue, phenylalanine or tryptophan, is missing, so a read error is likely. No DNA is shown, since the ends of the CDR3 on it are uncertain; the CDR3 is the one TCRdb lists. The rearrangement uses TRBV7-2 and TRBJ1-1. Germline V CDR1 and CDR2: SGHTA, FQGNSA. The CDR3 spans 9 amino acids, including both terminal residues. This CDR3 reads CASSLGELI.